The 3 T cell receptor beta chains below come from one sample, sequenced in a study of identical twins. TCRdb called the 5' RACE reads again in MiXCR, with one record for every CDR3 protein. The table shows some 300,000 distinct CDR3 sequences, with more than 9% occurring only once. Separately, the same data were catalogued under a study of yellow fever vaccine responses in identical twins.

Input material: CD8+ T cells sorted from blood. These receptors were obtained from a woman under 30 in good health.

The chain carries TRBV3-1 and TRBJ2-1; D remains unclear. The CDR3 extends over 15 amino acids. In germline, CDR1 is LGHDT, CDR2 YNNKEL (reference sequence). V shed 0 bases and J shed 5 bases, with 11 bases lying between them. The CDR3 region is CASSQDSGRHNEQFF. The CDR3 coding sequence is TGTGCCAGCAGCCAAGATTCGGGCCGCCACAATGAGCAGTTCTTC.

This clonotype has a handful of counts. CDR3 sequence (DNA): TGTGCCAGCGGGGGGGGGGATGAAGCTTTCTTT. Protein: CASGGGDEAFF. The V gene is TRBV27, the J gene TRBJ1-1; a weak D match, TRBD1 (5 bases). This CDR3 contains 11 residues. V lost 8 bases and J lost 7, with 11 bases in between. CDR1 is MNHEY, CDR2 SMNVEV, per germline (reference sequence).

The chain is built from TRBV6-5 and TRBJ2-2; 12 bases align to TRBD2. In germline, CDR1 is MNHEY, CDR2 SVGAGI. V lost 1 base, J lost 0 bases, and 3 bases stayed unmatched. The CDR3 consists of 18 residues. DNA for the CDR3: TGTGCCAGCAGTTACTTACTAGCGGGGGGTGCGAACACCGGGGAGCTGTTTTTT. Its protein product is CASSYLLAGGANTGELFF.